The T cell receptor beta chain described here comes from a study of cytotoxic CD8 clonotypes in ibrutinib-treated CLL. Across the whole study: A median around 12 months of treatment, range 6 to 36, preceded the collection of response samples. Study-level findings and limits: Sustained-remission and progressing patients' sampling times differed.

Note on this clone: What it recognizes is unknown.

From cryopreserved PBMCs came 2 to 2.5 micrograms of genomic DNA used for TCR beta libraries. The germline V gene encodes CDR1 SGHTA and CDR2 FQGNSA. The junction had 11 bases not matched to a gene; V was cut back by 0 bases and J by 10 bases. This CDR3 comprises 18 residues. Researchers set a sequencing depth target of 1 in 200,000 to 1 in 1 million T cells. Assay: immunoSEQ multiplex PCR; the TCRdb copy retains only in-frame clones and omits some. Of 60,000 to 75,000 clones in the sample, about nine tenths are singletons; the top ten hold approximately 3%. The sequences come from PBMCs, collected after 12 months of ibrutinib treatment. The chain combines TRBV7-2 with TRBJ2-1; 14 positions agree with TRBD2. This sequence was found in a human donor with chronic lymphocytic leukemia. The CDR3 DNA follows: TGTGCCAGCAGCTTAGCGGGGCGGACTAGCGGGAGGTCGGGCGAGCAGTTCTTC. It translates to CASSLAGRTSGRSGEQFF. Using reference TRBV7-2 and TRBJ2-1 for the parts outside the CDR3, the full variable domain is GAGVSQSPSNKVTEKGKDVELRCDPISGHTALYWYRQSLGQGLEFLIYFQGNSAPDKSGLPSDRFSAERTGGSVSTLTIQRTQQEDSAVYLCASSLAGRTSGRSGEQFFGPGTRLTVL.